This T cell receptor beta chain was retrieved from a study of CXCR3-negative and CXCR3-positive naive CD8 T cells. About the research overall: Summed over all libraries, TRB reads came to about 140 million, with about 1.5 +/- 0.3 million per library. Notes on the study in general: Greater hydrophobicity was found in TRB CDR3s of CXCR3-positive naive cells than of CXCR3-negative naive cells. Similar TRBV-TRBJ usage was seen in naive cells (both CXCR3-negative and CXCR3-positive), but memory cells differed.

Germline assignment: CDR1 MNHEY and CDR2 SVGAGI. CDR3 length: 15 residues. Naive cells were sorted as CD45RO-, CCR7+, CD27+ and CD95-. Worth noting for this clonotype: Its specificity is unknown.

Through 5' RACE with UMI labels, the TRB cDNA libraries were prepared. TCRdb reprocessed the 5' RACE reads; each CDR3 protein has one entry and no DNA is given. The sample yields some 140,000 distinct CDR3 sequences, of which the top ten take up about 0.48%. This sequence joins TRBV6-5 and TRBJ1-3. Sequencing was performed on naive CXCR3+ CD8+ T cells from blood. Subset described: CD45RO-CCR7+CD27+CD95- naive CD8+ T cells expressing CXCR3 (TNR3+). The TCR comes from a human donor in good health. Some clones in this sample may be carry-over from other donors' samples. CDR3 residues: CASSYDGFSGNTIYF.